The rows below give T cell receptor beta chains drawn from one sample of a study of T cell repertoires in cytomegalovirus infection. TCRdb analysed the reads with MiXCR anew, one entry per CDR3 protein. In the table there are about 530,000 distinct CDR3 sequences, roughly 29% of which are singletons. The sequenced sample was PBMCs. These TCRs come from a human donor in good health (CMV status not recorded). Some clones in this sample may be carry-over from other donors' samples. Each CDR3 is given with its conserved first and last residue. Each record gives: V gene, J gene, clone size, D gene, CDR3 protein, CDR3 DNA. The D gene is left open where the match is weak. A clone size is listed for some rows: how often the clone was seen (once, few, many), or a class if it is expanded.

v_gene: TRBV6-6
j_gene: TRBJ1-6
abundance: -
d_gene: -
CDR3aa: CASSDSGRRAINSPLHF
CDR3nt: TGTGCCAGCAGTGATTCGGGACGGCGGGCGATCAATTCACCCCTCCACTTT

v_gene: TRBV5-6
j_gene: TRBJ1-1
abundance: few
d_gene: TRBD1
CDR3aa: CASSLDPGQLNTEAFF
CDR3nt: TGTGCCAGCAGCTTGGACCCGGGACAGTTGAACACTGAAGCTTTCTTT

v_gene: TRBV7-9
j_gene: TRBJ2-1
abundance: -
d_gene: -
CDR3aa: CASNWISDEQFF
CDR3nt: TGTGCCAGCAATTGGATTAGCGATGAGCAGTTCTTC

v_gene: TRBV6-6
j_gene: TRBJ1-6
abundance: -
d_gene: TRBD1
CDR3aa: CASSNRGGSPLHF
CDR3nt: TGTGCCAGCAGTAACAGGGGCGGCTCACCCCTCCACTTT

v_gene: TRBV11-2
j_gene: TRBJ2-3
abundance: -
d_gene: -
CDR3aa: CASSLAREPTDTQYF
CDR3nt: TGTGCCAGCAGCTTAGCGCGGGAACCCACAGATACGCAGTATTTT

v_gene: TRBV28
j_gene: TRBJ2-6
abundance: few
d_gene: -
CDR3aa: CASIGTYSGANVLTF
CDR3nt: TGTGCCAGCATAGGGACCTACTCTGGGGCCAACGTCCTGACTTTC

v_gene: TRBV6-2/TRBV6-3
j_gene: TRBJ1-5
abundance: few
d_gene: -
CDR3aa: CASRPGGQPQHF
CDR3nt: TGTGCCAGCCGACCCGGGGGTCAGCCCCAGCATTTT

v_gene: TRBV29-1
j_gene: TRBJ2-7
abundance: few
d_gene: TRBD1
CDR3aa: CSVAGQGSNSEQYF
CDR3nt: TGCAGCGTGGCTGGACAGGGCTCCAATTCCGAGCAGTACTTC

v_gene: TRBV12-3/TRBV12-4
j_gene: TRBJ1-4
abundance: -
d_gene: -
CDR3aa: CASMVGRVPPGEKLFF
CDR3nt: TGTGCCAGCATGGTTGGCCGCGTCCCTCCTGGCGAAAAACTGTTTTTT

v_gene: TRBV6-1
j_gene: TRBJ2-3
abundance: many
d_gene: TRBD1
CDR3aa: CASSHRGSGTDTQYF
CDR3nt: TGTGCCAGCAGTCACAGGGGATCGGGCACAGATACGCAGTATTTT

v_gene: TRBV14
j_gene: TRBJ2-1
abundance: -
d_gene: -
CDR3aa: CASSQGYINEQFF
CDR3nt: TGTGCCAGCAGCCAAGGATATATCAATGAGCAGTTCTTC

v_gene: TRBV12-3/TRBV12-4
j_gene: TRBJ2-7
abundance: few
d_gene: TRBD1
CDR3aa: CASTGTGRQYF
CDR3nt: TGTGCCAGCACGGGGACAGGGCGGCAGTACTTC

v_gene: TRBV4-3
j_gene: TRBJ1-5
abundance: few
d_gene: -
CDR3aa: CASSQVGRYEGHSSGRNQPQHF
CDR3nt: TGCGCCAGCAGCCAAGTCGGCCGTTATGAGGGCCATTCGTCAGGGAGGAACCAGCCCCAGCATTTT

v_gene: TRBV18
j_gene: TRBJ1-1
abundance: -
d_gene: -
CDR3aa: CASSQTDQRSEAFF
CDR3nt: TGTGCCAGCTCACAGACCGACCAGAGAAGTGAAGCTTTCTTT

v_gene: TRBV5-4
j_gene: TRBJ2-2
abundance: -
d_gene: TRBD1
CDR3aa: CASSWDRGHGELFF
CDR3nt: TGTGCCAGCAGCTGGGACAGGGGGCACGGGGAGCTGTTTTTT

v_gene: TRBV7-9
j_gene: TRBJ2-4
abundance: few
d_gene: -
CDR3aa: CASSLVPQGIAKNIQYF
CDR3nt: TGTGCCAGCAGCTTAGTACCTCAGGGTATAGCCAAAAACATTCAGTACTTC

v_gene: TRBV19
j_gene: TRBJ1-5
abundance: -
d_gene: TRBD1
CDR3aa: CASSIKGADSNQPQHF
CDR3nt: TGTGCCAGTAGTATAAAGGGGGCGGATAGCAATCAGCCCCAGCATTTT

v_gene: TRBV7-2
j_gene: TRBJ2-5
abundance: many
d_gene: -
CDR3aa: CASTLRGIADYQETQYF
CDR3nt: TGTGCCAGCACCTTACGGGGTATAGCGGATTACCAAGAGACCCAGTACTTC

v_gene: TRBV6-6
j_gene: TRBJ2-4
abundance: once
d_gene: -
CDR3aa: CASSETGLLNIQYF
CDR3nt: TGTGCCAGCAGTGAGACAGGATTATTAAACATTCAGTACTTC

v_gene: TRBV7-2
j_gene: TRBJ1-2
abundance: many
d_gene: TRBD1
CDR3aa: CASSPGQGSISTF
CDR3nt: TGTGCCAGCAGCCCGGGACAGGGCTCCATAAGCACCTTC

v_gene: TRBV20-1
j_gene: TRBJ1-1
abundance: few
d_gene: -
CDR3aa: CSALAGNTEAFF
CDR3nt: TGCAGTGCTCTAGCGGGGAACACTGAAGCTTTCTTT

v_gene: TRBV4-3
j_gene: TRBJ1-6
abundance: few
d_gene: -
CDR3aa: CASSAGADSDSPLHF
CDR3nt: TGCGCCAGCAGCGCCGGTGCGGATTCTGATTCACCCCTCCACTTT

v_gene: TRBV3-1
j_gene: TRBJ1-3
abundance: few
d_gene: -
CDR3aa: CASSQVGRQVGNTIYF
CDR3nt: TGTGCCAGCAGCCAAGTGGGGAGACAGGTTGGAAACACCATATATTTT

v_gene: TRBV7-2
j_gene: TRBJ2-7
abundance: many
d_gene: -
CDR3aa: CASSFFRGLEQYF
CDR3nt: TGTGCCAGCAGCTTCTTTCGGGGGCTCGAGCAGTACTTC

v_gene: TRBV19
j_gene: TRBJ1-4
abundance: few
d_gene: -
CDR3aa: CASSIQSSNEKLFF
CDR3nt: TGTGCCAGTAGTATCCAGTCCTCTAATGAAAAACTGTTTTTT

v_gene: TRBV29-1
j_gene: TRBJ1-1
abundance: -
d_gene: -
CDR3aa: CSGLIGGGGNTEAFF
CDR3nt: TGCAGCGGCCTGATCGGCGGAGGGGGTAACACTGAAGCTTTCTTT

v_gene: TRBV30
j_gene: TRBJ1-5
abundance: -
d_gene: -
CDR3aa: CAWTPNSNQPQHF
CDR3nt: TGTGCCTGGACCCCGAATAGCAATCAGCCCCAGCATTTT

v_gene: TRBV6-2/TRBV6-3
j_gene: TRBJ2-4
abundance: -
d_gene: TRBD2
CDR3aa: CASSLGLPEPGKNIQYF
CDR3nt: TGTGCCAGCAGTTTGGGACTACCCGAACCAGGCAAAAACATTCAGTACTTC

v_gene: TRBV7-9
j_gene: TRBJ2-7
abundance: -
d_gene: -
CDR3aa: CASSSEGGDGEQYF
CDR3nt: TGTGCCAGCAGCTCCGAGGGGGGGGATGGCGAGCAGTACTTC

v_gene: TRBV20-1
j_gene: TRBJ2-2
abundance: -
d_gene: TRBD2
CDR3aa: CSAISGTNTGELFF
CDR3nt: TGCAGTGCTATTAGCGGGACTAACACCGGGGAGCTGTTTTTT

v_gene: TRBV20-1
j_gene: TRBJ2-3
abundance: -
d_gene: -
CDR3aa: CSARDFRGATDTQYF
CDR3nt: TGCAGTGCTAGAGATTTCAGGGGGGCAACAGATACGCAGTATTTT

v_gene: TRBV19
j_gene: TRBJ2-5
abundance: -
d_gene: TRBD2
CDR3aa: CASSIRPKGLAGASETQYF
CDR3nt: TGTGCCAGTAGTATCCGTCCAAAGGGACTAGCGGGAGCCAGTGAGACCCAGTACTTC

v_gene: TRBV7-2
j_gene: TRBJ1-1
abundance: many
d_gene: -
CDR3aa: CASSSMGAGEAFF
CDR3nt: TGTGCCAGCAGCTCGATGGGGGCCGGTGAAGCTTTCTTT

v_gene: TRBV6-2/TRBV6-3
j_gene: TRBJ2-1
abundance: many
d_gene: -
CDR3aa: CASSYGGNEQFF
CDR3nt: TGTGCCAGCAGTTATGGTGGGAATGAGCAGTTCTTC

v_gene: TRBV11-3
j_gene: TRBJ1-2
abundance: -
d_gene: -
CDR3aa: CASSSGDNRYTF
CDR3nt: TGTGCCAGCAGCTCGGGGGACAATCGCTACACCTTC

v_gene: TRBV4-3
j_gene: TRBJ1-1
abundance: -
d_gene: -
CDR3aa: CASSQVLGFTEAFF
CDR3nt: TGCGCCAGCAGCCAAGTGTTGGGGTTCACTGAAGCTTTCTTT

v_gene: TRBV6-6
j_gene: TRBJ1-5
abundance: -
d_gene: -
CDR3aa: CASSDRAVNQPQHF
CDR3nt: TGTGCCAGCAGTGACCGGGCCGTCAATCAGCCCCAGCATTTT

v_gene: TRBV7-2
j_gene: TRBJ2-2
abundance: many
d_gene: -
CDR3aa: CASSGPLGEPNTGELFF
CDR3nt: TGTGCCAGCAGCGGACCCCTGGGAGAGCCGAACACCGGGGAGCTGTTTTTT

v_gene: TRBV27
j_gene: TRBJ1-5
abundance: -
d_gene: -
CDR3aa: CASSLSQGGQPQHF
CDR3nt: TGTGCCAGCAGTTTATCCCAGGGAGGTCAGCCCCAGCATTTT

v_gene: TRBV20-1
j_gene: TRBJ1-5
abundance: few
d_gene: -
CDR3aa: CSARVRGEGNQPQHF
CDR3nt: TGCAGTGCTAGAGTTCGGGGGGAAGGCAATCAGCCCCAGCATTTT

v_gene: TRBV25-1
j_gene: TRBJ2-3
abundance: -
d_gene: TRBD1
CDR3aa: CASSHPPGTGGGDTQYF
CDR3nt: TGTGCCAGCAGCCACCCGCCCGGGACAGGGGGCGGGGATACGCAGTATTTT

v_gene: TRBV7-6
j_gene: TRBJ2-5
abundance: few
d_gene: -
CDR3aa: CASSLFGGLLETQYF
CDR3nt: TGTGCCAGCAGCTTATTTGGTGGGCTCCTAGAGACCCAGTACTTC

v_gene: TRBV11-3
j_gene: TRBJ2-1
abundance: few
d_gene: -
CDR3aa: CASSSMDRGNEQFF
CDR3nt: TGTGCCAGCAGCTCTATGGACCGGGGTAATGAGCAGTTCTTC

v_gene: TRBV30
j_gene: TRBJ1-1
abundance: -
d_gene: TRBD1
CDR3aa: CALGQGVLNTEAFF
CDR3nt: TGTGCCCTGGGACAGGGGGTCTTGAACACTGAAGCTTTCTTT

v_gene: TRBV6-2/TRBV6-3
j_gene: TRBJ2-1
abundance: few
d_gene: TRBD2
CDR3aa: CASSPTFEGSGTPLVEQFF
CDR3nt: TGTGCCAGCAGTCCGACCTTTGAGGGGAGCGGGACTCCCCTCGTTGAGCAGTTCTTC

v_gene: TRBV28
j_gene: TRBJ2-1
abundance: -
d_gene: -
CDR3aa: CASSPRYQQFF
CDR3nt: TGTGCCAGCAGTCCCCGGTACCAGCAGTTCTTC

v_gene: TRBV19
j_gene: TRBJ1-1
abundance: -
d_gene: -
CDR3aa: CASSIQGHRTEAFF
CDR3nt: TGTGCCAGTAGTATACAGGGTCACAGGACTGAAGCTTTCTTT

v_gene: TRBV7-3
j_gene: TRBJ1-2
abundance: -
d_gene: TRBD1
CDR3aa: CASSLHPTGAEGYTF
CDR3nt: TGTGCCAGCAGCCTCCACCCGACAGGGGCGGAAGGCTACACCTTC

v_gene: TRBV7-9
j_gene: TRBJ2-1
abundance: few
d_gene: TRBD2
CDR3aa: CASSSREAYNEQFF
CDR3nt: TGTGCCAGCAGCTCCCGGGAGGCATACAATGAGCAGTTCTTC

v_gene: TRBV2
j_gene: TRBJ2-4
abundance: -
d_gene: -
CDR3aa: CASSLETGGAIQYF
CDR3nt: TGTGCCAGCAGCCTTGAGACAGGCGGGGCCATTCAGTACTTC